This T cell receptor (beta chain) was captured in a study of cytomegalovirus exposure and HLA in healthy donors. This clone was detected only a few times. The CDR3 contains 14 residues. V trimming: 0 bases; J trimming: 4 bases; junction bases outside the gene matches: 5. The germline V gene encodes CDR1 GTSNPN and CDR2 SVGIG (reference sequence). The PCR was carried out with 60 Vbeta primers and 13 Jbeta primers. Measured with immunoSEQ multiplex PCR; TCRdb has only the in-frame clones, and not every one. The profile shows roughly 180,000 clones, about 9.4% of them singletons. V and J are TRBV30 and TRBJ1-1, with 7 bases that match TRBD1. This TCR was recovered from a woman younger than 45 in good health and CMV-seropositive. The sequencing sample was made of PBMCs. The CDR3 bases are TGTGCCTGGAGTGTAGGCAGGGGGAGCACTGAAGCTTTCTTT. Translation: CAWSVGRGSTEAFF.